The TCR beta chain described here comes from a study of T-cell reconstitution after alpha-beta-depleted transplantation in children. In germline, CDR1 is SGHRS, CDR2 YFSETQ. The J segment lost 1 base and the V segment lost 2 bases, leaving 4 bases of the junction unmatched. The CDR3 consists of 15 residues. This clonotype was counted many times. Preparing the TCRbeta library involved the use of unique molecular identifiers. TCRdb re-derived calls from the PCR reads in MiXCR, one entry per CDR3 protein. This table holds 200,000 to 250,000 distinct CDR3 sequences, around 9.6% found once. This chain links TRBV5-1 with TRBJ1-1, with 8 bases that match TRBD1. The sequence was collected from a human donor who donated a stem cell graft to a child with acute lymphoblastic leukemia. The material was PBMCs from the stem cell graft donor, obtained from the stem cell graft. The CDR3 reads CASSFAGTGNTEAFF. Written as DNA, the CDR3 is TGCGCCAGCAGCTTCGCCGGGACAGGGAACACTGAAGCTTTCTTT.